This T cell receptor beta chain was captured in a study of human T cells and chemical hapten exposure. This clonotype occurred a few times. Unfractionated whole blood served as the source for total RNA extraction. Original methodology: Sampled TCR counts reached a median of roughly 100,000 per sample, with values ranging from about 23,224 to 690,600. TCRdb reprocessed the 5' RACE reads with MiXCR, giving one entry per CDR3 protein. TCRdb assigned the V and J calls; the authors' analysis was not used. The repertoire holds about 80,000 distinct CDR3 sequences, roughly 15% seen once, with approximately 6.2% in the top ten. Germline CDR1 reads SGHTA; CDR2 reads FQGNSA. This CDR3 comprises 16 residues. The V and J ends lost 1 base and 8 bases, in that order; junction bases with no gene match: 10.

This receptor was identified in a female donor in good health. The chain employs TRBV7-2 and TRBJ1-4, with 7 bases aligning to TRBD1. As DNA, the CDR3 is TGTGCCAGCAGCTTAGTTAAGGGGGCGCTGGGGGAAAAACTGTTTTTT. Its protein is CASSLVKGALGEKLFF.